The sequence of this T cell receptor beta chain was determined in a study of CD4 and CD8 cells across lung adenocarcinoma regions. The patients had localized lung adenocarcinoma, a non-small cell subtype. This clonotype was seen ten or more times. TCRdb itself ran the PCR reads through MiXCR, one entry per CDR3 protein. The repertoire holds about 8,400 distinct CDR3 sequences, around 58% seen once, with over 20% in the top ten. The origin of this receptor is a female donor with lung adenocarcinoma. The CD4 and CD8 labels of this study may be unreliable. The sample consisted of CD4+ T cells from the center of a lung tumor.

CDR3 sequence reads: CASSYSQGLEQFF. The CDR3 coding sequence is TGTGCCAGCAGTTACTCCCAGGGGCTTGAGCAGTTCTTC. The chain is built from TRBV6-5 and TRBJ2-1, with D possibly being TRBD1 (6 bases). The V gene's germline CDR1 is MNHEY and CDR2 SVGAGI. The V gene lost 0 bases and the J gene lost 9 bases, with 9 bases spanning the gap. The CDR3 has 13 amino acids.